These 2 T cell receptor beta chains share one sample of origin, sequenced in a study of regulatory T cells in long-lasting Graves disease. Construction of TCR beta libraries relied on iRepertoire HTBI primers and on Arm-PCR targeting CDR3 regions. MiXCR, run by TCRdb on the multiplex PCR reads, gives a single entry per CDR3 protein. The sample has roughly 610,000 distinct CDR3 sequences; 15% to 20% are singletons. The time point: newly diagnosed GD, antithyroid drugs for less than 3 months. Scientists built the TCR library using RNA that was extracted from PBMCs. The data were also submitted as part of a second study, on T cells in Graves' hyperthyroidism and ophthalmopathy.

The sample here was peripheral blood mononuclear cells (PBMCs), taken at new diagnosis, from a patient treated with antithyroid drugs. The receptors derive from a man between 18 and 35 years old with Graves disease.

This clonotype came up many times. The chain is built from TRBV11-3 and TRBJ2-1; D is undetermined. V was shortened by 0 bases and J by 0 bases, with 9 bases between the two germline ends. CDR1 SGHNT and CDR2 YENEEA come from the germline V gene. CDR3 length equals 16 residues. The CDR3 loop reads CASSLEGSISYNEQFF. The CDR3 DNA is TGTGCCAGCAGCTTAGAAGGTTCTATCTCCTACAATGAGCAGTTCTTC. The complete variable domain, with remaining parts taken from reference TRBV11-3 and TRBJ2-1, reads EAGVVQSPRYKIIEKKQPVAFWCNPISGHNTLYWYLQNLGQGPELLIRYENEEAVDDSQLPKDRFSAERLKGVDSTLKIQPAELGDSAVYLCASSLEGSISYNEQFFGPGTRLTVL.

This clonotype was counted only a few times. The rearrangement uses TRBV4-2 and TRBJ2-2; 10 nucleotides match TRBD1. Looked up from germline, CDR1 is LGHNA and CDR2 is YNFKEQ. This CDR3 has 16 amino acids. V shed 4 bases, J shed 13 bases, and the junction held 15 bases outside the gene matches. The DNA of the CDR3 is TGTGCCAGCAGCCGGGAGTCGGGACAGGGGCCCCTATCGCTGTTTTTT. Protein sequence: CASSRESGQGPLSLFF.